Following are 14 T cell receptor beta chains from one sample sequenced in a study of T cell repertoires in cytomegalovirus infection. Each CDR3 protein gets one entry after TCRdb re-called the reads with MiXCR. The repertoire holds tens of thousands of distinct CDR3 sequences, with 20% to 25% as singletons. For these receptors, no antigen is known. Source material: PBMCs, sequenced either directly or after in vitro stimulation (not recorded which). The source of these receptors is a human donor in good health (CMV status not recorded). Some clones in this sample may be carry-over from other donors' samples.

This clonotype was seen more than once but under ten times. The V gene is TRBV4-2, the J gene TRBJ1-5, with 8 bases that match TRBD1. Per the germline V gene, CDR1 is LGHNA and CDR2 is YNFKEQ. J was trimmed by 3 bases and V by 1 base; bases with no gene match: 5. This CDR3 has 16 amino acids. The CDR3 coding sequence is TGTGCCAGCAGCCAAGTTGTGGACAGGGACAATCAGCCCCAGCATTTT. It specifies CASSQVVDRDNQPQHF.

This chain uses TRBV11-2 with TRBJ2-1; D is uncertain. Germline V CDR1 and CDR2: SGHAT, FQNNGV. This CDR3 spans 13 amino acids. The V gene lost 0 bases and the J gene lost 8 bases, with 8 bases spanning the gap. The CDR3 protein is CASSLDRIDEQFF. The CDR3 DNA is TGTGCCAGCAGCTTAGACCGGATCGATGAGCAGTTCTTC.

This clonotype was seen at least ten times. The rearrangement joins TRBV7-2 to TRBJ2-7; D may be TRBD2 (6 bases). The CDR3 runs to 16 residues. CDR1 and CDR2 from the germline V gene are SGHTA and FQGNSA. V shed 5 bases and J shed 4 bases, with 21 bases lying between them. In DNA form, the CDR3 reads TGTGCCAGCAGCCCCACCGGGAGACTCTCGGAGTACGAGCAGTACGTC. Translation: CASSPTGRLSEYEQYV.

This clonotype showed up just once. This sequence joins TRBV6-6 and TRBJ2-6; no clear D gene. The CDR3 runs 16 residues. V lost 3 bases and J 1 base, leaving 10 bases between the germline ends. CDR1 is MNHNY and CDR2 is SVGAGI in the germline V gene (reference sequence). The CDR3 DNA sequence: TGTGCCAGCAGTTATGCACAAACATCTGGGGCCAACGTCCTGACTTTC. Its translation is CASSYAQTSGANVLTF.

CDR3 amino acids: CSARGRTSSYNSPLHF. In DNA form, the CDR3 reads TGCAGTGCTAGAGGACGGACAAGCTCCTATAATTCACCCCTCCACTTT. The V call is TRBV20-1, the J call TRBJ1-6; a possible D gene is TRBD1 (5 bases). The V gene lost 1 base and the J gene lost 0 bases, with 10 bases spanning the gap. CDR1 is DFQATT, CDR2 SNEGSKA, per germline (reference sequence). The CDR3 loop spans 16 amino acids.

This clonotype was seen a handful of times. The CDR3 nucleotides are TGTGCCAGCAGTGTTAGCGGGAGCGGCTACAATGAGCAGTTCTTC. Its translation: CASSVSGSGYNEQFF. The genes are TRBV7-2 and TRBJ2-1; 9 bases agree with TRBD2. The V gene's germline CDR1 is SGHTA and CDR2 FQGNSA. The CDR3 is 15 amino acids. V gave up 6 bases and J gave up 3 bases; unmatched junction bases: 6.

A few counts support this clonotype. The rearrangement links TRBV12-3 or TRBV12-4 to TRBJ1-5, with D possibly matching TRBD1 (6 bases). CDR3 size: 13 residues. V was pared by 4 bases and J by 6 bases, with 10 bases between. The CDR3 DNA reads TGTGCCAGCAGTTCGCAGGGGACTCAGCCCCAGCATTTT. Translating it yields CASSSQGTQPQHF.

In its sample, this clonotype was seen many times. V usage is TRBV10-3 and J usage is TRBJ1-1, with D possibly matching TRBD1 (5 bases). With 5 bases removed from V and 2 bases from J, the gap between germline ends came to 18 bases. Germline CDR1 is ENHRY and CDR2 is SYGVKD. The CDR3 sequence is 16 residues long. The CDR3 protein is CAISRGSWGFNTEAFF. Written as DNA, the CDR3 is TGTGCCATCAGTAGGGGCTCCTGGGGGTTTAACACTGAAGCTTTCTTT.

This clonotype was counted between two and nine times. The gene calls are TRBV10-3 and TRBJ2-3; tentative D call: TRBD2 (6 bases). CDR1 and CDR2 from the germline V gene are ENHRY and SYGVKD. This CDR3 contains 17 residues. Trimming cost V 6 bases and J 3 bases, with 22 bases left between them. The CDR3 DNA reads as TGTGCCATCAGACGCGGGACTCAGGGAGTTGGAACAGATACGCAGTATTTT. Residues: CAIRRGTQGVGTDTQYF.

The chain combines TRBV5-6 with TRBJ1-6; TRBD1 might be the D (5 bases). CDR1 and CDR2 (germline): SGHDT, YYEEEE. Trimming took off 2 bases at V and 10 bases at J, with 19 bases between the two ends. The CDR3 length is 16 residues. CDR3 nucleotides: TGTGCCAGCAGCTTTTCAGCAGGGACCCGCGGGTCACCCCTCCACTTT. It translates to CASSFSAGTRGSPLHF.

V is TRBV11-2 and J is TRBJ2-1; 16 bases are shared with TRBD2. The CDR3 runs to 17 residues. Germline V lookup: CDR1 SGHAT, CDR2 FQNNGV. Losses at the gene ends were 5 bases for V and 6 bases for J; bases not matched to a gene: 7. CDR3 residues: CASSPGGLAGGVNEQFF. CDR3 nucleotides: TGTGCCAGCAGCCCAGGGGGACTAGCGGGAGGGGTCAATGAGCAGTTCTTC.

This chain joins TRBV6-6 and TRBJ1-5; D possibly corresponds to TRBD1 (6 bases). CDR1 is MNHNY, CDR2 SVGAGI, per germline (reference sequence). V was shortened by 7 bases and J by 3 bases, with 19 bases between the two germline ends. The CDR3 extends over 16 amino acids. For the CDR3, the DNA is TGTGCCAGCACGCCAAGCGGCCGACAGGTCAATCAGCCCCAGCATTTT. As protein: CASTPSGRQVNQPQHF.

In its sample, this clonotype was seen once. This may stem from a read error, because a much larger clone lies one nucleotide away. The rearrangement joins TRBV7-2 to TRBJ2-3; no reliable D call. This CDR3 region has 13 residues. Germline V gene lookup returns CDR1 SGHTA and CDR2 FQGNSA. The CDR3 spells CSSSYDRTDTQYF. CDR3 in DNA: TGTTCCAGCAGCTACGACCGCACAGATACGCAGTATTTT.

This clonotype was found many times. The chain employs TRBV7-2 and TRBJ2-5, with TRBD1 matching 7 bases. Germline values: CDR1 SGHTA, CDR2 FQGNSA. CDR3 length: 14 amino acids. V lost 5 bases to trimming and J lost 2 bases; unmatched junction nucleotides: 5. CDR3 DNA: TGTGCCAGCAGCCCCTGGACAGGACAAGAGACCCAGTACTTC. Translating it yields CASSPWTGQETQYF. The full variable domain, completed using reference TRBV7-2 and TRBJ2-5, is GAGVSQSPSNKVTEKGKDVELRCDPISGHTALYWYRQSLGQGLEFLIYFQGNSAPDKSGLPSDRFSAERTGGSVSTLTIQRTQQEDSAVYLCASSPWTGQETQYFGPGTRLLVL.